The rows below give T cell receptor beta chains drawn from one sample of a study of vaccination and CD4 T cells after COVID-19. TCRdb passed the PCR reads through MiXCR, listing each CDR3 protein once. The repertoire holds roughly 15,000 distinct CDR3 sequences, with about 40% as singletons. Their antigens are not known. Sequences were obtained from CD4+ T cells from blood, cultured in vitro. These receptor sequences come from a human donor who had recovered from COVID-19. Both conserved end residues are part of each CDR3. The D gene is left open where the match is weak. Expanded clones get a size class; other rows say once, few or many, or leave the size out.

D: TRBD2; V: TRBV20-1; size: few; J: TRBJ2-3; CDR3: CSAGIAGGSDTQYF; DNA: TGCAGTGCTGGAATAGCGGGAGGTTCAGATACGCAGTATTTT
D: -; V: TRBV6-1; size: -; J: TRBJ2-7; CDR3: CASSELRFYEQYF; DNA: TGTGCCAGCAGTGAATTGCGGTTCTACGAGCAGTACTTC
D: -; V: TRBV11-2; size: -; J: TRBJ2-5; CDR3: CASSLEGETQYF; DNA: TGTGCCAGCAGCCTTGAGGGGGAGACCCAGTACTTC
D: -; V: TRBV6-1; size: medium-sized; J: TRBJ1-1; CDR3: CASSSAAGAGGTEAFF; DNA: TGTGCCAGCAGTAGTGCAGCGGGGGCGGGAGGGACTGAAGCTTTCTTT
D: TRBD1; V: TRBV6-2/TRBV6-3; size: -; J: TRBJ1-1; CDR3: CASSFSTWTGIMNTEAFF; DNA: TGTGCCAGCAGTTTCTCTACCTGGACAGGAATCATGAACACTGAAGCTTTCTTT
D: TRBD2; V: TRBV15; size: few; J: TRBJ2-1; CDR3: CATSRKTSGSGNEQFF; DNA: TGTGCCACCAGCAGGAAAACTAGCGGGAGCGGGAATGAGCAGTTCTTC
D: -; V: TRBV28; size: -; J: TRBJ1-1; CDR3: CASSWRTNTEAFF; DNA: TGTGCCAGCAGTTGGCGGACGAACACTGAAGCTTTCTTT
D: -; V: TRBV10-3; size: -; J: TRBJ1-6; CDR3: CAISGTEYSPLHF; DNA: TGTGCCATCAGTGGGACAGAATATTCACCCCTCCACTTT
D: -; V: TRBV7-2; size: -; J: TRBJ2-5; CDR3: CVSSLGEETQYF; DNA: TGTGTCAGCAGCTTGGGGGAAGAGACCCAGTACTTC
D: TRBD1; V: TRBV24-1; size: once; J: TRBJ2-3; CDR3: CATSDLSYRGNTQYF; DNA: TGTGCCACCAGTGATTTGAGTTACAGGGGTAATACGCAGTATTTT
D: -; V: TRBV20-1; size: few; J: TRBJ1-2; CDR3: CSASHPGIGYTF; DNA: TGCAGTGCTAGTCACCCAGGGATTGGCTACACCTTC
D: TRBD1; V: TRBV5-8; size: -; J: TRBJ1-2; CDR3: CASSVYRGKCTF; DNA: TGTGCCAGCAGCGTGTACAGGGGCAAATGCACCTTC
D: TRBD1; V: TRBV30; size: -; J: TRBJ1-3; CDR3: CAWSATGEGNTIYF; DNA: TGTGCCTGGAGCGCGACAGGGGAGGGAAACACCATATATTTT
D: TRBD2; V: TRBV5-1; size: few; J: TRBJ2-3; CDR3: CASSLNTGGTGDTQYF; DNA: TGCGCCAGCAGCTTGAACACGGGAGGCACGGGAGATACGCAGTATTTT
D: TRBD1; V: TRBV20-1; size: -; J: TRBJ1-5; CDR3: CSAAEQGMSNQPQHF; DNA: TGCAGTGCTGCGGAACAGGGGATGAGCAATCAGCCCCAGCATTTT
D: TRBD1; V: TRBV20-1; size: few; J: TRBJ2-7; CDR3: CSARKPGTGTLYEQYF; DNA: TGCAGTGCTAGAAAGCCCGGGACAGGGACCTTATACGAGCAGTACTTC
D: -; V: TRBV2; size: few; J: TRBJ1-1; CDR3: CASRDGHQNTEAFF; DNA: TGTGCCAGCAGAGACGGACACCAGAACACTGAAGCTTTCTTT
D: -; V: TRBV20-1; size: -; J: TRBJ2-3; CDR3: CSRPGRGTDTQYF; DNA: TGCAGTCGCCCCGGGAGAGGCACAGATACGCAGTATTTT
D: -; V: TRBV20-1; size: few; J: TRBJ2-7; CDR3: CSARSPDGYEQYF; DNA: TGCAGTGCTAGATCACCCGACGGGTACGAGCAGTACTTC
D: -; V: TRBV5-1; size: -; J: TRBJ2-5; CDR3: CASSRARVGETQYF; DNA: TGCGCCAGCAGCCGTGCCAGGGTAGGGGAGACCCAGTACTTC
D: -; V: TRBV9; size: -; J: TRBJ2-7; CDR3: CASSVGAANSYEQYF; DNA: TGTGCCAGCAGCGTAGGTGCAGCGAACTCCTACGAGCAGTACTTC
D: -; V: TRBV6-2/TRBV6-3; size: -; J: TRBJ2-5; CDR3: CASSYWAGALGETQYF; DNA: TGTGCCAGCAGTTACTGGGCAGGGGCGTTAGGGGAGACCCAGTACTTC
D: TRBD1; V: TRBV5-6; size: -; J: TRBJ2-7; CDR3: CASSYRGDFSYEQYF; DNA: TGTGCCAGCAGCTACAGGGGGGATTTTTCCTACGAGCAGTACTTC
D: -; V: TRBV30; size: -; J: TRBJ1-1; CDR3: CAWSLNTEAFF; DNA: TGTGCCTGGAGCTTGAACACTGAAGCTTTCTTT
D: TRBD2; V: TRBV15; size: few; J: TRBJ2-1; CDR3: CATSRTTSGRANNEQFF; DNA: TGTGCCACCAGCAGGACCACTAGCGGGAGGGCCAACAATGAGCAGTTCTTC
D: -; V: TRBV6-1; size: once; J: TRBJ1-6; CDR3: CASSEAWGRDSPLHF; DNA: TGTGCCAGCAGTGAAGCATGGGGGCGAGATTCACCCCTCCACTTT
D: -; V: TRBV6-1; size: few; J: TRBJ2-1; CDR3: CASSPDRDPQFF; DNA: TGTGCCAGCAGCCCTGACCGGGACCCTCAGTTCTTC
D: -; V: TRBV2; size: few; J: TRBJ1-5; CDR3: CASRPQGNQPQHF; DNA: TGTGCCAGCAGACCTCAGGGCAATCAGCCCCAGCATTTT
D: TRBD2; V: TRBV6-1; size: -; J: TRBJ2-1; CDR3: CASRSGLGHNKQFF; DNA: TGTGCCAGCAGGTCGGGACTAGGTCACAATAAGCAGTTCTTC
D: TRBD1; V: TRBV19; size: -; J: TRBJ2-5; CDR3: CASSIRQGETQYF; DNA: TGTGCCAGTAGTATACGACAGGGGGAGACCCAGTACTTC
D: -; V: TRBV5-6; size: -; J: TRBJ1-5; CDR3: CASSLGPEWYSNQPQHF; DNA: TGTGCCAGCAGCTTAGGGCCCGAGTGGTATAGCAATCAGCCCCAGCATTTT
D: -; V: TRBV2; size: -; J: TRBJ1-2; CDR3: CASSEKVNYGYTF; DNA: TGTGCCAGCAGTGAAAAGGTGAACTATGGCTACACCTTC
D: -; V: TRBV28; size: -; J: TRBJ2-3; CDR3: CASRGPGNADTQYF; DNA: TGTGCCAGCAGGGGGCCTGGTAATGCAGATACGCAGTATTTT
D: -; V: TRBV12-3/TRBV12-4; size: -; J: TRBJ1-5; CDR3: CATARRQAQPQHF; DNA: TGTGCCACAGCTAGGAGACAAGCGCAGCCCCAGCATTTT
D: TRBD2; V: TRBV7-6; size: few; J: TRBJ2-1; CDR3: CASSSGLAGSSRPRGEQFF; DNA: TGTGCCAGCAGCTCGGGACTAGCGGGGAGCAGTCGTCCACGCGGTGAGCAGTTCTTC
D: TRBD1; V: TRBV28; size: -; J: TRBJ1-3; CDR3: CASSLGTAGNTIYF; DNA: TGTGCCAGCAGTTTGGGGACAGCTGGAAACACCATATATTTT
D: -; V: TRBV6-1; size: -; J: TRBJ2-7; CDR3: CASSRPAQDTKYF; DNA: TGTGCCAGCAGTAGACCGGCCCAGGATACAAAGTACTTC
D: TRBD1; V: TRBV18; size: -; J: TRBJ1-2; CDR3: CASSVGQVYGYTF; DNA: TGTGCCAGCTCCGTTGGACAGGTCTATGGCTACACCTTC
D: -; V: TRBV7-2; size: -; J: TRBJ2-3; CDR3: CASSLAGVGPDTQYF; DNA: TGTGCCAGCAGCTTAGCGGGAGTAGGGCCAGATACGCAGTATTTT
D: TRBD2; V: TRBV24-1; size: few; J: TRBJ2-1; CDR3: CATSDPAGEVYNEQFF; DNA: TGTGCCACCAGTGACCCAGCGGGAGAAGTCTACAATGAGCAGTTCTTC
D: TRBD1; V: TRBV27; size: few; J: TRBJ1-2; CDR3: CASSSHRDREGYTF; DNA: TGTGCCAGCAGTTCTCACCGGGACAGGGAAGGCTACACCTTC
D: TRBD2; V: TRBV6-5; size: -; J: TRBJ2-7; CDR3: CASSYSMGLAGGAYEQYF; DNA: TGTGCCAGCAGTTACTCGATGGGACTAGCGGGAGGTGCCTACGAGCAGTACTTC
D: -; V: TRBV18; size: -; J: TRBJ2-2; CDR3: CASSPRRGTGELFF; DNA: TGTGCCAGCTCACCGCGCAGGGGCACCGGGGAGCTGTTTTTT
D: -; V: TRBV27; size: few; J: TRBJ2-7; CDR3: CASSFRGARNGEQYF; DNA: TGTGCCAGCAGTTTTAGGGGGGCGCGAAATGGCGAGCAGTACTTC
D: -; V: TRBV30; size: -; J: TRBJ1-6; CDR3: CAWRNPAWGPLGSPLHF; DNA: TGTGCCTGGAGAAACCCTGCTTGGGGCCCGCTTGGATCACCCCTCCACTTT
D: -; V: TRBV27; size: -; J: TRBJ2-1; CDR3: CASSIERVSSYNEQFF; DNA: TGTGCCAGCAGCATAGAACGGGTCAGCTCCTACAATGAGCAGTTCTTC
D: -; V: TRBV28; size: once; J: TRBJ2-1; CDR3: CASFSGAYNEQFF; DNA: TGTGCCAGCTTCAGTGGAGCTTACAATGAGCAGTTCTTC
D: -; V: TRBV7-2; size: few; J: TRBJ1-5; CDR3: CASSLLQVQPQHF; DNA: TGTGCCAGCAGCTTACTTCAAGTTCAGCCCCAGCATTTT
D: -; V: TRBV7-9; size: -; J: TRBJ2-3; CDR3: CASSLGNGGSTDTQYF; DNA: TGTGCCAGCAGCTTAGGAAATGGGGGCAGCACAGATACGCAGTATTTT
D: TRBD1; V: TRBV7-3; size: -; J: TRBJ1-6; CDR3: CASSPTGNSPLHF; DNA: TGTGCCAGCAGTCCGACAGGGAACTCACCCCTCCACTTT
D: -; V: TRBV21-1; size: -; J: TRBJ2-7; CDR3: CASNRSGGRSYEQYF; DNA: TGTGCCAGCAACCGTAGCGGGGGGCGGTCCTACGAGCAGTACTTC
D: -; V: TRBV28; size: -; J: TRBJ2-7; CDR3: CASSLNGRGSYEQYF; DNA: TGTGCCAGCAGTTTAAATGGGCGAGGCTCCTACGAGCAGTACTTC
D: -; V: TRBV6-1; size: -; J: TRBJ1-2; CDR3: CASSDRGQKAVYGYTF; DNA: TGTGCCAGCAGTGATCGGGGCCAGAAAGCGGTCTATGGCTACACCTTC
D: -; V: TRBV5-4; size: -; J: TRBJ2-5; CDR3: CASSLGGGVGETQYF; DNA: TGTGCCAGCAGCTTGGGGGGGGGCGTCGGAGAGACCCAGTACTTC
D: -; V: TRBV20-1; size: -; J: TRBJ2-5; CDR3: CSARRNIQETQYF; DNA: TGCAGTGCTAGGCGGAACATCCAAGAGACCCAGTACTTC
D: -; V: TRBV11-3; size: -; J: TRBJ1-1; CDR3: CASSLDGNTEAFF; DNA: TGTGCCAGCAGCTTGGACGGAAACACTGAAGCTTTCTTT